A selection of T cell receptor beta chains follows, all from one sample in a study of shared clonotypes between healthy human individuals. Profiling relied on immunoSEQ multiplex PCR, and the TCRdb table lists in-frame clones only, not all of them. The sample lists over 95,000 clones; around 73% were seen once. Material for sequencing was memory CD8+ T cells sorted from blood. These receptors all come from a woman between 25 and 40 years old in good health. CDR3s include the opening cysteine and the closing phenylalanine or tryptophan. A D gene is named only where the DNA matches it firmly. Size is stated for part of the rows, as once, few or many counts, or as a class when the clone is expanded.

cdr3_aa: CASSYSTGGGEQYF
cdr3_nt: TGTGCCAGCAGTTACTCGACTGGAGGGGGCGAGCAGTACTTC
d_call: .
v_call: TRBV6-5
j_call: TRBJ2-7
clone_size: once

cdr3_aa: CASSPIPDSINTEAFF
cdr3_nt: TGTGCCAGCTCACCAATACCGGACAGCATAAACACTGAAGCTTTCTTT
d_call: .
v_call: TRBV18
j_call: TRBJ1-1
clone_size: .

cdr3_aa: CASSLPLADASTDTQYF
cdr3_nt: TGCGCCAGCAGCTTGCCACTAGCGGACGCTAGCACAGATACGCAGTATTTT
d_call: TRBD2
v_call: TRBV5-1
j_call: TRBJ2-3
clone_size: few

cdr3_aa: CARRLDPYEQYF
cdr3_nt: TGTGCCAGAAGACTAGACCCCTACGAGCAGTACTTC
d_call: .
v_call: TRBV28
j_call: TRBJ2-7
clone_size: .

cdr3_aa: CASSPTQALDPYEQYF
cdr3_nt: TGTGCCAGCAGCCCCACCCAGGCGCTAGATCCCTACGAGCAGTACTTC
d_call: .
v_call: TRBV21-1
j_call: TRBJ2-7
clone_size: .

cdr3_aa: CASSLWGWEAGEKETQYF
cdr3_nt: TGCGCCAGCAGCTTGTGGGGCTGGGAAGCGGGAGAGAAAGAGACCCAGTACTTC
d_call: TRBD2
v_call: TRBV5-1
j_call: TRBJ2-5
clone_size: .

cdr3_aa: CASRSLTGDTGELFF
cdr3_nt: TGTGCCAGTAGAAGTTTGACAGGGGACACCGGGGAGCTGTTTTTT
d_call: TRBD1
v_call: TRBV19
j_call: TRBJ2-2
clone_size: .

cdr3_aa: CASSLGQGENEQFF
cdr3_nt: TGCGCCAGCAGCTTGGGACAGGGGGAGAATGAGCAGTTCTTC
d_call: TRBD1
v_call: TRBV4-1
j_call: TRBJ2-1
clone_size: .

cdr3_aa: CASSQVGTGVREQYF
cdr3_nt: TGCGCCAGCAGCCAAGTCGGGACAGGGGTTCGGGAGCAGTACTTC
d_call: TRBD1
v_call: TRBV4-1
j_call: TRBJ2-5
clone_size: .

cdr3_aa: CASSEPTGQNTEAFF
cdr3_nt: TGTGCCAGCAGTGAACCCACGGGACAGAACACTGAAGCTTTCTTT
d_call: .
v_call: TRBV25-1
j_call: TRBJ1-1
clone_size: .

cdr3_aa: CASSPGILRSAFF
cdr3_nt: TGTGCCAGCAGCCCCGGGATCCTCAGATCAGCTTTCTTT
d_call: .
v_call: TRBV5-4
j_call: TRBJ1-1
clone_size: many

cdr3_aa: CASSQNGEQETQYF
cdr3_nt: TGTGCCAGCAGTCAAAATGGGGAACAAGAGACCCAGTACTTC
d_call: .
v_call: TRBV6-1
j_call: TRBJ2-5
clone_size: .

cdr3_aa: CASSRTGYYGYTF
cdr3_nt: TGTGCCAGCTCACGGACAGGGTACTATGGCTACACCTTC
d_call: TRBD1
v_call: TRBV18
j_call: TRBJ1-2
clone_size: .

cdr3_aa: CASSYLRTGAKYEQYF
cdr3_nt: TGTGCCAGCAGTTACTTAAGGACAGGGGCCAAATACGAGCAGTACTTC
d_call: TRBD1
v_call: TRBV6-6
j_call: TRBJ2-7
clone_size: .

cdr3_aa: CASRQLASHTDTQYF
cdr3_nt: TGTGCCAGCAGACAGCTAGCGAGTCACACAGATACGCAGTATTTT
d_call: .
v_call: TRBV2
j_call: TRBJ2-3
clone_size: .

cdr3_aa: CASSQERTDTQYF
cdr3_nt: TGCGCCAGCAGCCAAGAAAGGACAGATACGCAGTATTTT
d_call: .
v_call: TRBV4-1
j_call: TRBJ2-3
clone_size: .

cdr3_aa: CASSARDRGNEQYF
cdr3_nt: TGTGCCAGCAGTGCCCGGGACAGGGGCAACGAGCAGTACTTC
d_call: TRBD1
v_call: TRBV25-1
j_call: TRBJ2-7
clone_size: .